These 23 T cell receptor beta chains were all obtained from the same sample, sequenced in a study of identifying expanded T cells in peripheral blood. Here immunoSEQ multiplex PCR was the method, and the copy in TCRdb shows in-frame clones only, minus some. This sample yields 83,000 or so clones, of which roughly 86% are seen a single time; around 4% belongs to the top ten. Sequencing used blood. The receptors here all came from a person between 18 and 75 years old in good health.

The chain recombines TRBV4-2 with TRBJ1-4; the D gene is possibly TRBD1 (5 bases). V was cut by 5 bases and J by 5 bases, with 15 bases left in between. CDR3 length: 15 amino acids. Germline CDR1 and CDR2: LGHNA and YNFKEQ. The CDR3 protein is CASSSGSQGNEKLFF. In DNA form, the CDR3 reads TGTGCCAGCAGCTCAGGGAGTCAGGGAAATGAAAAACTGTTTTTT.

CDR3 residues: CASSWGTSSYNEQFF. The CDR3 bases are TGTGCCAGCAGTTGGGGCACTAGCTCCTACAATGAGCAGTTCTTC. This sequence joins TRBV7-6 and TRBJ2-1; perhaps D is TRBD1 or TRBD2 (5 bases each). Germline-derived CDR1 and CDR2 are SGHVS and FNYEAQ. The length of the CDR3 is 15 residues. V was trimmed by 6 bases and J by 0 bases, leaving 12 bases between them.

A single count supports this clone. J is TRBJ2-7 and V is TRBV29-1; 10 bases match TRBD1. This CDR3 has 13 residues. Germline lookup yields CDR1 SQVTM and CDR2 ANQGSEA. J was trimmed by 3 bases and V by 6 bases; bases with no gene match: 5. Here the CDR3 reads CSVRRTGGYEQYF. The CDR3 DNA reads TGCAGCGTCCGTCGGACAGGGGGCTACGAGCAGTACTTC.

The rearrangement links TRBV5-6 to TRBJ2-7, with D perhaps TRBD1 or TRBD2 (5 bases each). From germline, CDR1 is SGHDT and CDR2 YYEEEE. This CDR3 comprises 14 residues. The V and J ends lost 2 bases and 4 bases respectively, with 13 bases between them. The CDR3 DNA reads TGTGCCAGCAGCTTTGGGGGTGAGAGATACGAGCAGTACTTC. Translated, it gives CASSFGGERYEQYF.

DNA for the CDR3: TGTGCCAGTAGGGTCGGAAGCACAGATACGCAGTATTTT. Encoded protein: CASRVGSTDTQYF. The chain employs TRBV19 and TRBJ2-3; D is ambiguous. The V end was cut by 6 bases, the J end by 0 bases, with 7 bases between. The CDR3 spans 13 residues. CDR1 and CDR2 (germline): LNHDA, SQIVND (reference sequence).

The CDR3 DNA reads as TGTGCCAGCCCTATTTTGACGGGACAGACCTACAATGAGCAGTTCTTC. It specifies CASPILTGQTYNEQFF. The genes are TRBV6-6 and TRBJ2-1; 7 bases map to TRBD1. The CDR3 extends over 16 amino acids. Germline V gene sequence: CDR1 MNHNY, CDR2 SVGAGI (reference sequence). J lost 2 bases, V lost 8 bases, and 12 bases had no gene match.

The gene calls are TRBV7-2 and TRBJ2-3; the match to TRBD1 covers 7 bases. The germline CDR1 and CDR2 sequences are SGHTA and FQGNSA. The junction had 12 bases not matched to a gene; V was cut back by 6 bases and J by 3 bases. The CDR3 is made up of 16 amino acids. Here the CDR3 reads CASRGNQGERTDTQYF. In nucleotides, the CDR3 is TGTGCCAGCAGGGGAAACCAGGGGGAGCGGACAGATACGCAGTATTTT.

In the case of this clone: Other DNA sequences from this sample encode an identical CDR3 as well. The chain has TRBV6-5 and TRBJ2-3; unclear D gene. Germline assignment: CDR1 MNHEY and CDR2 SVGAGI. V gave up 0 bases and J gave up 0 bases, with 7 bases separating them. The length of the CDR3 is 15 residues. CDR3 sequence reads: CASSYSGTSTDTQYF. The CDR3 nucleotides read TGTGCCAGCAGTTACTCCGGAACTAGCACAGATACGCAGTATTTT.

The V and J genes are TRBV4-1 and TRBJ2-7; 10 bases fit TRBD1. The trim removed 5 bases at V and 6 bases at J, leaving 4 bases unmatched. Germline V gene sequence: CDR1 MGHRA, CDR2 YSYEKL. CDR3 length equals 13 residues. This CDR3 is CASSADRGGEQYF. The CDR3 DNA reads TGCGCCAGCAGCGCGGACAGGGGGGGCGAGCAGTACTTC.

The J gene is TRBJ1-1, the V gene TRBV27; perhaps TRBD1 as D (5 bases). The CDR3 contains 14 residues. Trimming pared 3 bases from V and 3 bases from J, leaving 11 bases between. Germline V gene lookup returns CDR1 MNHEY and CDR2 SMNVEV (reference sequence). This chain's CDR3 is CASSFSGTYTEAFF. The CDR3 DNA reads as TGTGCCAGCAGTTTTTCCGGGACGTACACTGAAGCTTTCTTT.

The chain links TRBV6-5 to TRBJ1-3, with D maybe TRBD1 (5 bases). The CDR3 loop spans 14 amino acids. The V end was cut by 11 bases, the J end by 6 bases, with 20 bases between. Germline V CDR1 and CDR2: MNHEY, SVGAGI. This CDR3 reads CAAGERGNPNTIYF. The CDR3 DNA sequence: TGTGCCGCCGGGGAAAGGGGTAACCCAAACACCATATATTTT.

The CDR3 DNA is TGTGCCAGCAGCGTAGATCAGGGGGATCAGCCCCAGCATTTT. Translated: CASSVDQGDQPQHF. This chain connects TRBV9 to TRBJ1-5; 7 bases fit TRBD1. This CDR3 contains 14 residues. J gave up 5 bases and V 0 bases, and 2 bases lay outside the gene matches. CDR1 and CDR2 from the germline V gene are SGDLS and YYNGEE.

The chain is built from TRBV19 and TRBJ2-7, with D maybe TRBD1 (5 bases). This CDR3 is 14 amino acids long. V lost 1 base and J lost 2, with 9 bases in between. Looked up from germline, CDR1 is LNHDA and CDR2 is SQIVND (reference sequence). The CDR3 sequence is CASSIGMTAYEQYF. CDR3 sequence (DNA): TGTGCCAGTAGTATAGGGATGACAGCCTACGAGCAGTACTTC. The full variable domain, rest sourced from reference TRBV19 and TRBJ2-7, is DGGITQSPKYLFRKEGQNVTLSCEQNLNHDAMYWYRQDPGQGLRLIYYSQIVNDFQKGDIAEGYSVSREKKESFPLTVTSAQKNPTAFYLCASSIGMTAYEQYFGPGTRLTVT.

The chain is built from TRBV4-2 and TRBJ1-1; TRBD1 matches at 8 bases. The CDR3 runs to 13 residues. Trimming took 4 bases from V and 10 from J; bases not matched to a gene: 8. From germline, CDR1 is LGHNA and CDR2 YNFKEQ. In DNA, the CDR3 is TGTGCCAGCAGCCCCCCGACAGGGGATGGAGCTTTCTTT. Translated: CASSPPTGDGAFF.

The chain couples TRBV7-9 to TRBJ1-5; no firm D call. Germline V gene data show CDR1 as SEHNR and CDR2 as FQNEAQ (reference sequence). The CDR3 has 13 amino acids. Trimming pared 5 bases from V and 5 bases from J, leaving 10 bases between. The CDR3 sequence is CASSPANDQPQHF. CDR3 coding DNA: TGTGCCAGCAGCCCGGCGAACGATCAGCCCCAGCATTTT.

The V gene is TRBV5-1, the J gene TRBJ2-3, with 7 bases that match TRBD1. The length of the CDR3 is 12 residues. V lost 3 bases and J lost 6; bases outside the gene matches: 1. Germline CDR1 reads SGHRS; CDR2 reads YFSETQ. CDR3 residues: CASSSTGDTQYF. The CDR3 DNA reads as TGCGCCAGCAGCTCGACAGGGGATACGCAGTATTTT.

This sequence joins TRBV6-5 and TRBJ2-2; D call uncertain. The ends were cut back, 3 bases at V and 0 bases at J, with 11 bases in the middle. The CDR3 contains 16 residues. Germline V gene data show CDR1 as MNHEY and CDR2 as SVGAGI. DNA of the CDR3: TGTGCCAGCAGTTATGCGACGGAATCGAACACCGGGGAGCTGTTTTTT. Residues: CASSYATESNTGELFF.

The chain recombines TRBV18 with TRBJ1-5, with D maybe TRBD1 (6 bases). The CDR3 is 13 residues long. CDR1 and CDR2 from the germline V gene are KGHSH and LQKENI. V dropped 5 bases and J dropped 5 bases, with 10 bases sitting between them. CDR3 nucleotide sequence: TGTGCCAGCTCAACAAACAGGGATCAGCCCCAGCATTTT. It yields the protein CASSTNRDQPQHF.

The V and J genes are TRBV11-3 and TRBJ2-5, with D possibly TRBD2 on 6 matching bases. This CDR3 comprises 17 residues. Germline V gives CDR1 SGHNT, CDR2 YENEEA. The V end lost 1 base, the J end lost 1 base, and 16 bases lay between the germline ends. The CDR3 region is CASSLGSGEALQETQYF. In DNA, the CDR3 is TGTGCCAGCAGCTTAGGATCGGGGGAGGCCCTCCAAGAGACCCAGTACTTC.

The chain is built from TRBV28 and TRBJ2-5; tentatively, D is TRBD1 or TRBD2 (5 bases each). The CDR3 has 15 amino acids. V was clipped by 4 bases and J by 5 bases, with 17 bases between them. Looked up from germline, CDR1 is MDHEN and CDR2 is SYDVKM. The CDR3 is CASSSPSWGMETQYF. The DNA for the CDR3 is TGTGCCAGCAGTTCTCCCTCATGGGGGATGGAGACCCAGTACTTC.

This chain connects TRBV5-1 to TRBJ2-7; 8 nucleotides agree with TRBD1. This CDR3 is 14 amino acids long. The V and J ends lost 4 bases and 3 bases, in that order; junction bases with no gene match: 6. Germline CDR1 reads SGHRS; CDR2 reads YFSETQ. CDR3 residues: CASSPRTGSYEQYF. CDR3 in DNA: TGCGCCAGCAGCCCGAGGACAGGGAGCTACGAGCAGTACTTC.

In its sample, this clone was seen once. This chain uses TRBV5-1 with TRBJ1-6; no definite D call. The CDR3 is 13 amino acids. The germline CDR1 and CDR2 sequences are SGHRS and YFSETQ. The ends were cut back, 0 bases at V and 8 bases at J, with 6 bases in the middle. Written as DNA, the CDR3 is TGCGCCAGCAGCTTGGAAAGGGATTCACCCCTCCACTTT. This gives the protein CASSLERDSPLHF.

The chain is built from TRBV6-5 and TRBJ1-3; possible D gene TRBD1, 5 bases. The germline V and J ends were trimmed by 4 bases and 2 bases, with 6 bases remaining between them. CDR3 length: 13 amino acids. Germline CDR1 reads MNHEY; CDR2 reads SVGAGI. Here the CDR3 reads CASSSGPGNTIYF. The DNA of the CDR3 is TGTGCCAGCAGTTCGGGACCTGGAAACACCATATATTTT.